Each of the 15 T cell receptor beta chains below was sequenced from the same sample in a study of T cells after posttransplantation cyclophosphamide. Produced via immunoSEQ multiplex PCR; TCRdb's table is partial and in-frame only. The sample contains approximately 12,000 clones, none occurring once; 20% to 30% lies in the top ten. Treatment was busulfan-fludarabine conditioning, a marrow graft, and cyclophosphamide on days +3 and +4. The sequencing used PBMCs, collected after allogeneic stem cell transplant with posttransplant cyclophosphamide. These receptors were collected from a female patient in her thirties or forties who received an allogeneic stem cell transplant from a related donor, was CMV-positive, and had acute GVHD only. The T cells may come from the graft donor.

This clone showed up many times. The chain couples TRBV5-4 to TRBJ2-5; 11 bases fit TRBD2. Germline CDR1 reads SGHNT; CDR2 reads YYREEE (reference sequence). The CDR3 is 17 amino acids. V shed 4 bases, J shed 4 bases, and the junction held 12 bases outside the gene matches. The CDR3: CASSTAPSGGRGETQYF. The CDR3 nucleotides read TGTGCCAGCAGCACCGCCCCTAGCGGGGGGCGAGGAGAGACCCAGTACTTC.

This clone has ten or more counts. The V and J genes are TRBV5-1 and TRBJ2-5; tentatively, D is TRBD2 (6 bases). CDR3 length: 15 residues. Trimming cost V 2 bases and J 2 bases, with 13 bases left between them. The germline V gene encodes CDR1 SGHRS and CDR2 YFSETQ. CDR3 amino acids: CASSFAGSDQETQYF. The CDR3 bases are TGCGCCAGCAGCTTCGCGGGGAGTGATCAAGAGACCCAGTACTTC.

This clone was seen a handful of times. The DNA for the CDR3 is TGTGCCAGCAGCACTCGGGACTCCAGAACGAACACCGGGGAGCTGTTTTTT. Its translation: CASSTRDSRTNTGELFF. The rearrangement uses TRBV9 and TRBJ2-2, with D possibly being TRBD2 (6 bases). The V end lost 4 bases, the J end lost 0 bases, and 16 bases lay between the germline ends. CDR3 length: 17 residues. Germline V gives CDR1 SGDLS, CDR2 YYNGEE.

This clone has a count of ten or more. In DNA, the CDR3 is TGTGCCAGCAGCTTAGGGACAGGCCCTGAAGCTTTCTTT. It specifies CASSLGTGPEAFF. V usage is TRBV7-9 and J usage is TRBJ1-1, with TRBD1 identical over 7 bases. The CDR3 consists of 13 residues. Trimming took 1 base from V and 6 from J; bases not matched to a gene: 2. Per germline, CDR1 SEHNR and CDR2 FQNEAQ (reference sequence).

This clone has just a few counts. This chain uses TRBV11-3 with TRBJ2-5; tentative D call: TRBD1 (6 bases). CDR3 length: 15 residues. Germline V gene data show CDR1 as SGHNT and CDR2 as YENEEA. V lost 0 bases, J lost 1 base, and 9 bases lay in between. The CDR3 is CASSLEARGQETQYF. In nucleotides, the CDR3 is TGTGCCAGCAGCTTAGAAGCCAGGGGCCAAGAGACCCAGTACTTC.

This clone was seen many times. CDR3 in amino acids: CASSLATSGRAGEQYV. The CDR3, as DNA: TGTGCCAGCAGCTTGGCCACTAGCGGGAGGGCCGGCGAGCAGTACGTC. This chain joins TRBV5-6 and TRBJ2-7, with 13 bases matching TRBD2. The CDR3 is 16 amino acids. The germline V gene has CDR1 SGHDT and CDR2 YYEEEE. V lost 0 bases, J lost 6 bases, and 6 bases stayed unmatched.

This clone was observed many times. The rearrangement joins TRBV13 to TRBJ2-5, with 14 positions matching TRBD2. CDR1 is PRHDT and CDR2 is FYEKMQ in the germline V gene (reference sequence). V trimming: 4 bases; J trimming: 6 bases; junction bases outside the gene matches: 7. There are 16 residues in the CDR3. In DNA, the CDR3 is TGTGCCAGCAGCTCCCCCGGGACTAGCGGGAGCAAGACCCAGTACTTC. Translated, it gives CASSSPGTSGSKTQYF. The full variable domain, in which reference TRBV13 and TRBJ2-5 provide the parts outside the CDR3, is AAGVIQSPRHLIKEKRETATLKCYPIPRHDTVYWYQQGPGQDPQFLISFYEKMQSDKGSIPDRFSAQQFSDYHSELNMSSLELGDSALYFCASSSPGTSGSKTQYFGPGTRLLVL.

This clone occurred many times. The chain couples TRBV18 to TRBJ2-1, with 10 positions matching TRBD1. This CDR3 comprises 20 residues. CDR1 and CDR2 (germline): KGHSH, LQKENI. V was pared by 4 bases and J by 1 base, with 16 bases of the junction left unmatched. CDR3 protein: CASSRLDRGFSEISYNEQFF. The CDR3 DNA sequence: TGTGCCAGCTCACGACTGGACAGGGGGTTTTCGGAGATTTCCTACAATGAGCAGTTCTTC.

This clone was counted at least ten times. J is TRBJ1-1 and V is TRBV13; TRBD1 matches at 9 bases. Germline V gene sequence: CDR1 PRHDT, CDR2 FYEKMQ (reference sequence). V was clipped by 5 bases and J by 0 bases; unmatched bases: 4. CDR3 size: 15 residues. The CDR3 loop is CASSDRGAMNTEAFF. The CDR3 DNA sequence: TGTGCCAGCAGCGACAGGGGGGCCATGAACACTGAAGCTTTCTTT.

This clone was seen repeatedly, ten times or more. The J gene is TRBJ1-3, the V gene TRBV18; D is unclear. The V gene's germline CDR1 is KGHSH and CDR2 LQKENI. The CDR3 runs to 13 residues. Trimming left V 8 bases short and J 1 base short, with 9 bases between. CDR3 protein: CASVAPSGNTIYF. CDR3 coding DNA: TGTGCCAGCGTGGCCCCATCTGGAAACACCATATATTTT.

This clone was recorded many times. The chain carries TRBV19 and TRBJ1-2; 7 bases agree with TRBD1. CDR1 and CDR2 (germline): LNHDA, SQIVND (reference sequence). The CDR3 totals 16 residues. Germline trimming cut 6 bases from V and 0 bases from J; bases unmatched to any gene: 10. The CDR3, as DNA: TGTGCCAGTAGGAGGGACAGTGACCCGGCTAACTATGGCTACACCTTC. Its protein product is CASRRDSDPANYGYTF.

This clone was seen at least ten times. CDR3 nucleotides: TGTGCCAGCAGCTTAGCACAGGGGGCGTACACCGGGGAGCTGTTTTTT. This gives the protein CASSLAQGAYTGELFF. The rearrangement links TRBV7-9 to TRBJ2-2, with 9 bases that match TRBD1. Germline loops: CDR1 SEHNR, CDR2 FQNEAQ (reference sequence). With 0 bases clipped from V and 3 bases from J, the junction kept 2 bases outside the gene matches. This CDR3 has 16 residues.

This clone was counted many times. This chain uses TRBV6-1 with TRBJ2-7, with TRBD2 matching 10 bases. The CDR3 covers 15 residues. Trimming at V came to 4 bases and at J to 6 bases, leaving 9 bases not matched to a gene. CDR1 and CDR2 (germline): MNHNS, SASEGT. DNA of the CDR3: TGTGCCAGCAGTGTCTCAGCGGGAGGGTACTCCGAGCAGTACGTC. Its protein product is CASSVSAGGYSEQYV.

This clone has at least ten counts. The gene calls are TRBV5-5 and TRBJ2-3; 9 bases match TRBD2. CDR3 length: 15 residues. Germline V gene sequence: CDR1 SGHKS, CDR2 YYEKEE (reference sequence). The V gene end was trimmed by 4 bases and the J gene end by 1 base; junction bases not matched to a gene: 4. As DNA, the CDR3 is TGTGCCAGCAGCCCTATAGCGGGGGGCACAGATACGCAGTATTTT. Its protein is CASSPIAGGTDTQYF.

There are many counts of this clone. The gene calls are TRBV7-8 and TRBJ1-2; D perhaps matches TRBD1 (5 bases). Germline V gives CDR1 SGHVS, CDR2 FQNEAQ. The V end lost 1 base, the J end lost 2 bases, and 8 bases lay between the germline ends. The CDR3 consists of 14 residues. The CDR3 DNA sequence: TGTGCCAGCAGCTTAGACAGACAGAACTATGGCTACACCTTC. Residues: CASSLDRQNYGYTF.